Detailed here is one TCR beta chain. The data were taken from a study of blood T cell repertoires in COVID-19. Study-level background: Specimens from acute and convalescent COVID-19 originated in the United States, Italy and Spain. T cells, B-cell-depleted T cells, or PBMCs supplied cDNA or gDNA.

As originally analysed: Cell counts per sample came from amplifying reference gene primers. Here immunoSEQ multiplex PCR was the method, and the copy in TCRdb shows in-frame clones only, minus some. V and J calls and clone size are those listed in that table; D and trimming were worked out from the DNA. The sample has nearly 250,000 clones, 86% seen once; the top ten hold 5.5% to 6.5%. The CDR3 sequence is 17 residues long. V lost 1 base and J 2 bases, leaving 12 bases between the germline ends. Germline CDR1 LGHDT, CDR2 YNNKEL (reference sequence). The J gene is TRBJ1-6, the V gene TRBV3-1 (or the pseudogene TRBV3-2), with D unclear. This TCR was sampled from a woman aged 80 or over with COVID-19, enrolled during active disease. The sequenced material came from peripheral blood. The CDR3 DNA reads TGTGCCAGCAGCCAAGGGGGATGGGGAGCCTATAATTCACCCCTCCACTTT. It specifies CASSQGGWGAYNSPLHF.